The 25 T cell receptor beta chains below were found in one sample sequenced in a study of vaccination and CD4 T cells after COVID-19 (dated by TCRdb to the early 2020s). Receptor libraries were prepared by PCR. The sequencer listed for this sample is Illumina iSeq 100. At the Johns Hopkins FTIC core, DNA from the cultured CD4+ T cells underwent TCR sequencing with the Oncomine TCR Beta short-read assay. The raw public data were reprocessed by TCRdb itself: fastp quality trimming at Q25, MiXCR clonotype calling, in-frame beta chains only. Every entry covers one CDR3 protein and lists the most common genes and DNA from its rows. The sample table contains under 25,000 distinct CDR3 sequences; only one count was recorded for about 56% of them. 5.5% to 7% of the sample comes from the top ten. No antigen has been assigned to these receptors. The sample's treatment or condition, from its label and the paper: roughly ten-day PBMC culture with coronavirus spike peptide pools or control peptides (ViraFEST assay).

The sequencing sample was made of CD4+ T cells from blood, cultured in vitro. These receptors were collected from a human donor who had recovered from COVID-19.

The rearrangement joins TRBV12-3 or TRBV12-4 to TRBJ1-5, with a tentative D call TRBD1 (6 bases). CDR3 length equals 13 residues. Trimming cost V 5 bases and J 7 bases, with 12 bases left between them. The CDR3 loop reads CASSTGQQQPQHF. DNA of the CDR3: TGTGCCAGCAGTACCGGACAGCAGCAGCCCCAGCATTTT.

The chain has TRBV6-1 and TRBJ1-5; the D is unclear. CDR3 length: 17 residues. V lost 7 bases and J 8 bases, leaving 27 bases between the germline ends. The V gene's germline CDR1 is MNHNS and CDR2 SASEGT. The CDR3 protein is CASKSGSAIRRLEPQHF. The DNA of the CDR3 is TGTGCCAGCAAGAGTGGGTCGGCCATTCGGCGGTTGGAGCCCCAGCATTTT.

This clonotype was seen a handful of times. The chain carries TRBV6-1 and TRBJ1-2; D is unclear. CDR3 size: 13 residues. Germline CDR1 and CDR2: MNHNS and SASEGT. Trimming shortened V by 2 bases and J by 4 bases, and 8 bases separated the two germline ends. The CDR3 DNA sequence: TGTGCCAGCAGTGAACAAGACATCTATGGCTACACCTTC. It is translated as CASSEQDIYGYTF.

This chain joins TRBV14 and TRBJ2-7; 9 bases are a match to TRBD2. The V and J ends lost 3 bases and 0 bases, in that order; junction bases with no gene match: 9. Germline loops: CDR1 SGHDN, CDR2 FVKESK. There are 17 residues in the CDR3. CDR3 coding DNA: TGTGCCAGCAGCCAGGTGACTAGCGGTCTAAGCTCCTACGAGCAGTACTTC. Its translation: CASSQVTSGLSSYEQYF. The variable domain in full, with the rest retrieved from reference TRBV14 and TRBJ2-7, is EAGVTQFPSHSVIEKGQTVTLRCDPISGHDNLYWYRRVMGKEIKFLLHFVKESKQDESGMPNNRFLAERTGGTYSTLKVQPAELEDSGVYFCASSQVTSGLSSYEQYFGPGTRLTVT.

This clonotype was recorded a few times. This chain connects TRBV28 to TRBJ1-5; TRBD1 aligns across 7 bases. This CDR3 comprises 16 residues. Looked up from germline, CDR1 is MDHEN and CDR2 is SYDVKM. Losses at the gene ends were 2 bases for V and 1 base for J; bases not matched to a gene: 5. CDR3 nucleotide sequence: TGTGCCAGCAGTTTAACCGCAGGGGGGAGCAATCAGCCCCAGCATTTT. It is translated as CASSLTAGGSNQPQHF.

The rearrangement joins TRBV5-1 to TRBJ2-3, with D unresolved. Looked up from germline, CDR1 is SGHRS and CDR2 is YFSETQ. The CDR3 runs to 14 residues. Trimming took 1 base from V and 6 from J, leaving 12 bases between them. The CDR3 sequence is CASSLNAPADTQYF. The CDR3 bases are TGCGCCAGCAGCTTGAATGCGCCCGCTGATACGCAGTATTTT.

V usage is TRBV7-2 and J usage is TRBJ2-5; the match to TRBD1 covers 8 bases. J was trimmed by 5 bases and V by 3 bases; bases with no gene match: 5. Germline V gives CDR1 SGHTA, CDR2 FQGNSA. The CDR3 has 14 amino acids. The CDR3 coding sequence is TGTGCCAGCAGCTTTGGTCAGGGGGCTGAGACCCAGTACTTC. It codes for CASSFGQGAETQYF.

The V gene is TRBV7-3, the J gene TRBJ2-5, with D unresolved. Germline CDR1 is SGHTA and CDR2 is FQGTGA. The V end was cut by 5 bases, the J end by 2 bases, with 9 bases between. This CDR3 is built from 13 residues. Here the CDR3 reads CASSRSMQETQYF. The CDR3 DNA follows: TGTGCCAGCAGCCGAAGTATGCAAGAGACCCAGTACTTC.

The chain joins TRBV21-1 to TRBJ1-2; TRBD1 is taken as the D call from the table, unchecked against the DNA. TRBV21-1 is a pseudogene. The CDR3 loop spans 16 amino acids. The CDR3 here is CASSKVGQPGSDGYTF. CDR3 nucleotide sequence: TGTGCCAGCAGCAAAGTGGGACAGCCAGGCTCCGATGGCTACACCTTC.

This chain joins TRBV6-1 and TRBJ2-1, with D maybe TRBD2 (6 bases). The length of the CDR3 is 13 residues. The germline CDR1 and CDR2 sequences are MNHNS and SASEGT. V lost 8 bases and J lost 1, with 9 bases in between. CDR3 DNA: TGTGCCAGCTCCGCGGGATCCTACAATGAGCAGTTCTTC. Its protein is CASSAGSYNEQFF.

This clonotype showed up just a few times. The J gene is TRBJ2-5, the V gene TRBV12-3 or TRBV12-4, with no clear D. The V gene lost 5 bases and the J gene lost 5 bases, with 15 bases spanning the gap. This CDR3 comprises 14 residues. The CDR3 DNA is TGTGCCAGCAGTGGGTCTGCGTATCAGGAGACCCAGTACTTC. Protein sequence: CASSGSAYQETQYF.

In DNA form, the CDR3 reads TGTGCCAGCAGTCGACGGCCCGGACAGGGGGCCGACGAGCAGTACTTC. Its protein product is CASSRRPGQGADEQYF. The chain is built from TRBV11-1 and TRBJ2-7; 11 bases agree with TRBD1. Germline V gene data show CDR1 as SGHAT and CDR2 as FQDESV (reference sequence). This CDR3 comprises 16 residues. J gave up 5 bases and V 6 bases, and 12 bases lay outside the gene matches.

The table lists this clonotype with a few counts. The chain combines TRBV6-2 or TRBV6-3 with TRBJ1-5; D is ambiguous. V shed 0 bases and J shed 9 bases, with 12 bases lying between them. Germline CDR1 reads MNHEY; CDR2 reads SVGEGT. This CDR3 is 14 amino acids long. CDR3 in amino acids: CASSYSADAGPQHF. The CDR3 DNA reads TGTGCCAGCAGTTACTCGGCAGACGCCGGGCCCCAGCATTTT.

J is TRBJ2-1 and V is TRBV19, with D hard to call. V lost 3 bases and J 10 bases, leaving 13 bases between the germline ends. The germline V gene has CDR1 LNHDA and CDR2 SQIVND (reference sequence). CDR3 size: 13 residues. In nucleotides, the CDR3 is TGTGCCAGTAGTATCCACGAGACAAGAGAGCAGTTCTTC. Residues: CASSIHETREQFF.

The CDR3 nucleotides read TGCAGTGCTTCCGGGACAGAGGATCAGCCCCAGCATTTT. It specifies CSASGTEDQPQHF. The rearrangement uses TRBV20-1 and TRBJ1-5; 7 bases are shared with TRBD1. The CDR3 is made up of 13 amino acids. The germline gives CDR1 DFQATT, CDR2 SNEGSKA (reference sequence). Trimming cost V 5 bases and J 5 bases; bases outside gene matches: 6.

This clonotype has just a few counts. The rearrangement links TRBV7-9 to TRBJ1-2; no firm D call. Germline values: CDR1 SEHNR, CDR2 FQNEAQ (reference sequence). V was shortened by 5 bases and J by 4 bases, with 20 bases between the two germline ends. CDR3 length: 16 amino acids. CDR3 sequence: CASSHGLKDFFYGYTF. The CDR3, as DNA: TGTGCCAGCAGCCACGGACTTAAGGACTTTTTCTATGGCTACACCTTC.

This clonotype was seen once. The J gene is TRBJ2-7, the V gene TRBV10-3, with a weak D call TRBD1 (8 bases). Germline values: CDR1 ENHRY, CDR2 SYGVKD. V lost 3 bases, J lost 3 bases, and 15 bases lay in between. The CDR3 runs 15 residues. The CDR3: CAISDRQGTIYEQYF. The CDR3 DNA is TGTGCCATCAGTGACAGACAGGGGACTATCTACGAGCAGTACTTC.

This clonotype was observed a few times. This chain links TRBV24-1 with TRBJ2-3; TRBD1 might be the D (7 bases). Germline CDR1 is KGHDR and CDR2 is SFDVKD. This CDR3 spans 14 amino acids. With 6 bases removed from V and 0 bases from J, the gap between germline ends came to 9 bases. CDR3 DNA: TGTGCCACCAGTTCAGGGGGGAGCACAGATACGCAGTATTTT. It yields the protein CATSSGGSTDTQYF.

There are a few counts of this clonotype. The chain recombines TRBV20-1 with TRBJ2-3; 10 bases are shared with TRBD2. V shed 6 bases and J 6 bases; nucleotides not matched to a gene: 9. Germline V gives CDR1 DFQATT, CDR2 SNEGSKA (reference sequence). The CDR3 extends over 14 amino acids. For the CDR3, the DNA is TGCAGTGCCGCGAGCGGGAGGGCCGCCGATACGCAGTATTTT. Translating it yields CSAASGRAADTQYF.

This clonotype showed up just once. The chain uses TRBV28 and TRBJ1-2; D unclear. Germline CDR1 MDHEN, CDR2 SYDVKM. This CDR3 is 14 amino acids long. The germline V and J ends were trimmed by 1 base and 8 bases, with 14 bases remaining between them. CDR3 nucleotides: TGTGCCAGCAGTTTATTTGGCTTGCGAAAAGGCTACACCTTC. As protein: CASSLFGLRKGYTF.

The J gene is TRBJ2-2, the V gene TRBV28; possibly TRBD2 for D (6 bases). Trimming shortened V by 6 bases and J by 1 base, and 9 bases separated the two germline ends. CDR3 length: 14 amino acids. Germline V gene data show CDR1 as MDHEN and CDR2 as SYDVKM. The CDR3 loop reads CASSPGGNTGELFF. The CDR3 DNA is TGTGCCAGCAGCCCCGGGGGGAACACCGGGGAGCTGTTTTTT.

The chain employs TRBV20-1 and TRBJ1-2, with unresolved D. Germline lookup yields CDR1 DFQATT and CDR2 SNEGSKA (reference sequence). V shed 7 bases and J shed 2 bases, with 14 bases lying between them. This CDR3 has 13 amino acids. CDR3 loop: CSVLETSNYGYTF. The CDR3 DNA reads TGCAGTGTATTAGAGACTTCCAACTATGGCTACACCTTC.

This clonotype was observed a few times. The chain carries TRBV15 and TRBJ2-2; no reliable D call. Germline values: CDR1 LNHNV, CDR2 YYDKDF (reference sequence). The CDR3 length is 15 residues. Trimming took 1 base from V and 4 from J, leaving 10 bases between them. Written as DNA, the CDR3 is TGTGCCACCAGCAGAGCGGAGCGTTCCACCGGGGAGCTGTTTTTT. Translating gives CATSRAERSTGELFF.

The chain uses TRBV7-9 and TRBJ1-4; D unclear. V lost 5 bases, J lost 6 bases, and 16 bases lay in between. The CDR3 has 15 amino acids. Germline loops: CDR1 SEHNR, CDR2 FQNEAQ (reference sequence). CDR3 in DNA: TGTGCCAGCAGCCCACCGGGCGCATCCTATGAAAAACTGTTTTTT. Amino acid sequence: CASSPPGASYEKLFF.

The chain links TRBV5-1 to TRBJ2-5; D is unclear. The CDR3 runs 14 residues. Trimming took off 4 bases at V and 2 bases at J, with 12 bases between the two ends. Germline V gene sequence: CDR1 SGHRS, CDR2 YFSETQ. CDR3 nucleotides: TGCGCCAGCAGCCCCCGGGTAACTCAAGAGACCCAGTACTTC. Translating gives CASSPRVTQETQYF.